This TCR beta chain appears in the sequencing data of a study of CD8+ T cells in alopecia areata. The CDR3 is 14 residues long. Germline lookup yields CDR1 SGHNT and CDR2 YYREEE (reference sequence). Between the trimmed V and J ends, which lost 4 bases and 4 bases, there was a span of 14 bases. After isolation, RNA underwent reverse transcription to generate cDNA as the sequencing template. Measured with immunoSEQ multiplex PCR; TCRdb has only the in-frame clones, and not every one. The sample lists more than 150,000 clones, approximately 49% occurring once. This clone has only a few counts. As to treatment: oral pan-JAK inhibitor, 5-10 mg twice daily.

This TCR came from a human donor with alopecia areata. The V call is TRBV5-4, the J call TRBJ1-2; a weak D match, TRBD1 (5 bases). The material sequenced was CD8+ T cells sorted from blood, taken around week 53, from a patient treated with tofacitinib. DNA for the CDR3: TGTGCCAGCAGCCTTTCCCAGGGACGCTATGGCTACACCTTC. It yields the protein CASSLSQGRYGYTF.